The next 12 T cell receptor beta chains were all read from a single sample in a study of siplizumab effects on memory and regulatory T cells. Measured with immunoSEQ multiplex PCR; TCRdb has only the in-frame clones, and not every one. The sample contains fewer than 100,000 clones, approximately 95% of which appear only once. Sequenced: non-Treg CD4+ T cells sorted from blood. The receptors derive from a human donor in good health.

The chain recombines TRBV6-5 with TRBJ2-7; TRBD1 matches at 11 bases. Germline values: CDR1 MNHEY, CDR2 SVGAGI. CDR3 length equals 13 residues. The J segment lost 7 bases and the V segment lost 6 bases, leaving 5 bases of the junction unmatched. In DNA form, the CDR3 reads TGTGCCAGCAGCCCGGACAGGGGGCGTGAGCAGTACTTC. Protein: CASSPDRGREQYF.

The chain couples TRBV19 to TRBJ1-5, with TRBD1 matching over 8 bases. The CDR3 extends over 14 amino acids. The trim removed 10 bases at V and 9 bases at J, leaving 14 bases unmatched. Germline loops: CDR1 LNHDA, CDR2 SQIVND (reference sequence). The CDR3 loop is CATWTGTREGPQHF. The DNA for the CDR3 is TGTGCCACCTGGACAGGGACAAGGGAGGGGCCCCAGCATTTT.

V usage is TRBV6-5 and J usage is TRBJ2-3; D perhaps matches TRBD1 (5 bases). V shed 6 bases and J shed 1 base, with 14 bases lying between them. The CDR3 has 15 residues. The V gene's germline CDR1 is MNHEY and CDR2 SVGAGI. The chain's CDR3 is CASRAGYLGTDTQYF. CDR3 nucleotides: TGTGCCAGCAGGGCAGGGTACTTAGGCACAGATACGCAGTATTTT.

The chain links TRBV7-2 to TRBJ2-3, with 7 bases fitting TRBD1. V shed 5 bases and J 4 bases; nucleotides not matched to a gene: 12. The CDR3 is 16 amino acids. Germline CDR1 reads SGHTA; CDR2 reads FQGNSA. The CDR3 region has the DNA TGTGCCAGCAGCCCCCGACAGGGTGGTTTGGCAGATACGCAGTATTTT. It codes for CASSPRQGGLADTQYF.

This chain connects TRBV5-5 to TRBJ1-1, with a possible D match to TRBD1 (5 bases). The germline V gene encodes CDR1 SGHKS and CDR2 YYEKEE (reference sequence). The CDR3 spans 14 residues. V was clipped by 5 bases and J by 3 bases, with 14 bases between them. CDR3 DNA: TGTGCCAGCAGACCCATGACAGCTTACACTGAAGCTTTCTTT. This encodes CASRPMTAYTEAFF.

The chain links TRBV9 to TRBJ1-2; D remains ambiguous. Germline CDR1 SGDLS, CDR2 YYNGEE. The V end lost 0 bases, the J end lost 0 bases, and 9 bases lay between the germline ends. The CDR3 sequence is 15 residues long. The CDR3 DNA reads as TGTGCCAGCAGCGTAGATGGTGTAGCTAACTATGGCTACACCTTC. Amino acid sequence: CASSVDGVANYGYTF.

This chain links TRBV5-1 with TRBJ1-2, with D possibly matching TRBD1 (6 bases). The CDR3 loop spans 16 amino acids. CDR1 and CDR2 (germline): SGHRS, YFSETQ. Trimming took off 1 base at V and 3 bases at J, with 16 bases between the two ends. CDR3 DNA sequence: TGCGCCAGCAGCTTGAGCGGGGGCTTTCTAGACTATGGCTACACCTTC. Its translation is CASSLSGGFLDYGYTF.

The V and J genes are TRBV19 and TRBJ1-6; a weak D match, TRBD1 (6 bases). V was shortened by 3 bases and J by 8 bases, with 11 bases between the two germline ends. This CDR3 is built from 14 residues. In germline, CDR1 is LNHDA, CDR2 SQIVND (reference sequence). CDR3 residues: CASSIQGTHSPLHF. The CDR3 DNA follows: TGTGCCAGTAGTATTCAGGGGACCCATTCACCCCTCCACTTT.

In DNA form, the CDR3 reads TGTGCCAGCAGCCCACTAGCGGGAGGGCTCGGAGAGACCCAGTACTTC. Its protein product is CASSPLAGGLGETQYF. The chain has TRBV9 and TRBJ2-5; 13 bases are a match to TRBD2. V dropped 4 bases and J dropped 4; count of bases not matched to a gene: 7. The CDR3 spans 16 residues. The germline CDR1 and CDR2 sequences are SGDLS and YYNGEE. Together with reference TRBV9 and TRBJ2-5, the CDR3 gives the full variable domain: DSGVTQTPKHLITATGQRVTLRCSPRSGDLSVYWYQQSLDQGLQFLIQYYNGEERAKGNILERFSAQQFPDLHSELNLSSLELGDSALYFCASSPLAGGLGETQYFGPGTRLLVL.

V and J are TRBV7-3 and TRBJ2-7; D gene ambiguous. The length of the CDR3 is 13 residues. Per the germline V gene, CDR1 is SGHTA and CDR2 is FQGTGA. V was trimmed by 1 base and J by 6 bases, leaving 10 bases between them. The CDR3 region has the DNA TGTGCCAGCAGCTTAAGCCCTTCGGGCGAGCAGTACTTC. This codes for CASSLSPSGEQYF.

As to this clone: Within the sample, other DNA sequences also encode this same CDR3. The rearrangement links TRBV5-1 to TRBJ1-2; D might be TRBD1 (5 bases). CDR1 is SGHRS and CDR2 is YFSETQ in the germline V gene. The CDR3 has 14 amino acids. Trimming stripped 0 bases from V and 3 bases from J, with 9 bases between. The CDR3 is CASSLGQGDYGYTF. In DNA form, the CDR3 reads TGCGCCAGCAGCTTGGGGCAGGGAGACTATGGCTACACCTTC. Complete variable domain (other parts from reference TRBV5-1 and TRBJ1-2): KAGVTQTPRYLIKTRGQQVTLSCSPISGHRSVSWYQQTPGQGLQFLFEYFSETQRNKGNFPGRFSGRQFSNSRSEMNVSTLELGDSALYLCASSLGQGDYGYTFGSGTRLTVV.

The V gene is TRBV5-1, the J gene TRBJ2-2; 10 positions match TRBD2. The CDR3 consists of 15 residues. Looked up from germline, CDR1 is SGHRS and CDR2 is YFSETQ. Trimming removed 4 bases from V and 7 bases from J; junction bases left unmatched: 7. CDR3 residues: CASSGTSGNIGELFF. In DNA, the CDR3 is TGCGCCAGCAGCGGAACTAGCGGGAATATCGGGGAGCTGTTTTTT.